This T cell receptor (beta chain) was observed in a study of cytomegalovirus exposure and HLA in healthy donors. Study-level results: Many donors carried some public TCRs, although rarity characterized most TCR sequences.

Of note for this clone: The target antigen is unknown.

It was the approximately 130-subject validation cohort, separate from the 666-subject first cohort, to which the donors belonged. Sequencing used immunoSEQ multiplex PCR; TCRdb keeps in-frame clones, though not all of them. The table includes some 76,000 clones, 90% to 95% detected once. This receptor was identified in a woman younger than 30 in good health and CMV-seronegative. The sequenced material came from PBMCs.

As DNA, the CDR3 is TGTGCCAGCAGCTTAGCAACAGGGAAAGAGACCCAGTACTTC. It specifies CASSLATGKETQYF. The genes are TRBV7-9 and TRBJ2-5; D perhaps matches TRBD1 (6 bases). Trimming took 0 bases from V and 3 from J, leaving 8 bases between them. CDR3 length: 14 amino acids. The germline V gene encodes CDR1 SEHNR and CDR2 FQNEAQ (reference sequence).